This T cell receptor beta chain came from a study of monozygotic twins with inflammatory bowel disease. Note on this clonotype: The antigen is not known.

Germline V CDR1 and CDR2: LNHNV, YYDKDF (reference sequence). This CDR3 spans 12 amino acids. Through template switching, UMIs that included a 6-nucleotide sample barcode were added. Each of TCRalpha and TCRbeta cDNA went through two nested PCRs, lasting approximately 16 and 10 cycles. TCRdb reanalyzed the 5' RACE reads and collapses them to one entry per CDR3 protein, without DNA. This sample lists about 300,000 distinct CDR3 sequences; its ten largest clones have approximately 5.9%. Investigators pulled total RNA out of whole blood and did not sort T cells. General study points: A lone strong IBD-associated signal or clonotype found no support.

The J gene is TRBJ1-2, the V gene TRBV15; TCRdb selects TRBD1, and the lack of DNA leaves this call unchecked. The receptor's source is a human donor with ulcerative colitis or Crohn's disease, or a healthy co-twin of an affected twin (not recorded which). Sequences were obtained from blood. The chain's CDR3 is CATSRDQGAYTF.